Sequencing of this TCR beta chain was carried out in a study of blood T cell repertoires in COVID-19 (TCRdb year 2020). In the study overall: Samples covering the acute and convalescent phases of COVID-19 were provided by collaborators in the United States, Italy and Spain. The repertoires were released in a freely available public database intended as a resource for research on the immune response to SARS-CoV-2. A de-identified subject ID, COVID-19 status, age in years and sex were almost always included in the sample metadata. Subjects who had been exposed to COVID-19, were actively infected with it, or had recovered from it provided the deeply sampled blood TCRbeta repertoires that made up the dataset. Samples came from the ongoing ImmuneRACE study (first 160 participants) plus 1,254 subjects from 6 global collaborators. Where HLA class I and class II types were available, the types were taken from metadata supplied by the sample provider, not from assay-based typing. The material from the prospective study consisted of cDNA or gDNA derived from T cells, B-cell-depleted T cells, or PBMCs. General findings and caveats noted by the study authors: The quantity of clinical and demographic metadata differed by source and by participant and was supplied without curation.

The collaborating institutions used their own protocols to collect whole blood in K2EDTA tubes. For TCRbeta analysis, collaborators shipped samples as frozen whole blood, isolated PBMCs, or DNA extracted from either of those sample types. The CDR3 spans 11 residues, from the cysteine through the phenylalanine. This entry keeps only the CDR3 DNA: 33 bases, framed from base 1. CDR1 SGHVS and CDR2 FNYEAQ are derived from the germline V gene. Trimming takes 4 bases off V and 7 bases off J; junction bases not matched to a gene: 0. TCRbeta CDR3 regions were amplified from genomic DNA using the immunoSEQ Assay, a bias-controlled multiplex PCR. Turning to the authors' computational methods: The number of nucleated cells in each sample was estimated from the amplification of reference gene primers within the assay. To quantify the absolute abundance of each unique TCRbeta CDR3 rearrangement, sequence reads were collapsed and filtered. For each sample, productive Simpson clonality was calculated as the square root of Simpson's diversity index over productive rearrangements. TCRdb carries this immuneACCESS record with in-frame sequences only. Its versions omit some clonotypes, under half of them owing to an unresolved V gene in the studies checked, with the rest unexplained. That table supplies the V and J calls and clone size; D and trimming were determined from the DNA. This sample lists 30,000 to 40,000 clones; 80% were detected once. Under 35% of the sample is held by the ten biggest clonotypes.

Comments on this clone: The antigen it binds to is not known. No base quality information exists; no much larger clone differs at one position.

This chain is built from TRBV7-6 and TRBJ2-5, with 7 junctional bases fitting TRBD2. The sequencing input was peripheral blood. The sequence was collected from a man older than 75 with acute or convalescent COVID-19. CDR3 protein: CASSSGGTQYF. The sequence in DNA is TGTGCCAGCAGCTCGGGGGGGACCCAGTACTTC.